Listed below are T cell receptor beta chains from one sample, sequenced in a study of beta chain features in type 1 diabetes. The repertoire was sequenced with immunoSEQ multiplex PCR; TCRdb's copy has only in-frame clones and lacks some. The data show about 710,000 clones, 11% to 15% seen once. Sequencing was done on a sample of naive CD4+ T cells from blood. The receptors were sampled from a young man with type 1 diabetes. Each CDR3 is given with its conserved first and last residue. Fields, in order: CDR3 length, V gene, J gene, D gene, clone size, CDR3 DNA, CDR3 protein. D genes are given only for firm matches. Clone sizes are given selectively: once, few, many, or a class where the clone is expanded.

cdr3_length: 13
v_call: TRBV30
j_call: TRBJ1-5
d_call: .
clone_size: .
cdr3_nt: TGTGCCTGGAGTGTGACCGATAATCAGCCCCAGCATTTT
cdr3_aa: CAWSVTDNQPQHF

cdr3_length: 20
v_call: TRBV4-2
j_call: TRBJ2-2
d_call: TRBD2
clone_size: .
cdr3_nt: TGTGCCAGCAGCCAAGAAGGGCTAGCGGGAGGGCCGTATAGCACCGGGGAGCTGTTTTTT
cdr3_aa: CASSQEGLAGGPYSTGELFF

cdr3_length: 14
v_call: TRBV5-1
j_call: TRBJ2-1
d_call: .
clone_size: .
cdr3_nt: TGCGCCAGCTGTCTCTTCGGCTCGCGCAATGAGCAGTTCTTC
cdr3_aa: CASCLFGSRNEQFF

cdr3_length: 16
v_call: TRBV5-4
j_call: TRBJ2-6
d_call: TRBD1
clone_size: few
cdr3_nt: TGTGCCAGCAGCTTTGAAACAGGGGCTGGGGCCAACGTCCTGACTTTC
cdr3_aa: CASSFETGAGANVLTF

cdr3_length: 15
v_call: TRBV23-1
j_call: TRBJ1-2
d_call: .
clone_size: few
cdr3_nt: TGCGCCAGCAGTCGATTAGGGGAAGGGGTGGGAGGCTACACCTTC
cdr3_aa: CASSRLGEGVGGYTF

cdr3_length: 13
v_call: TRBV6-5
j_call: TRBJ2-2
d_call: .
clone_size: .
cdr3_nt: TGTGCCAGCAGTTACGGGCGTTGGGGGGAGCTGTTTTTT
cdr3_aa: CASSYGRWGELFF

cdr3_length: 16
v_call: TRBV5-1
j_call: TRBJ2-2
d_call: TRBD1
clone_size: few
cdr3_nt: TGCGCCAGCAGCTTGGAGGGACAGGGGAACACCGGGGAGCTGTTTTTT
cdr3_aa: CASSLEGQGNTGELFF

cdr3_length: 12
v_call: TRBV6-5
j_call: TRBJ2-1
d_call: .
clone_size: .
cdr3_nt: TGTGCCAGCCAGGGATCATACAATGAGCAGTTCTTC
cdr3_aa: CASQGSYNEQFF

cdr3_length: 14
v_call: TRBV7-2
j_call: TRBJ2-3
d_call: TRBD2
clone_size: few
cdr3_nt: TGTGCCAGCAGCTTGACTAGCGGAACAGATACGCAGTATTTT
cdr3_aa: CASSLTSGTDTQYF

cdr3_length: 13
v_call: TRBV16
j_call: TRBJ2-2
d_call: .
clone_size: few
cdr3_nt: TGTGCCAGCAGCCAATCGACAACCGGGGAGCTGTTTTTT
cdr3_aa: CASSQSTTGELFF

cdr3_length: 14
v_call: TRBV14
j_call: TRBJ1-2
d_call: .
clone_size: .
cdr3_nt: TGTGCCAGCACTCCGGAATCCGGGGATTATGGCTACACCTTC
cdr3_aa: CASTPESGDYGYTF

cdr3_length: 16
v_call: TRBV18
j_call: TRBJ1-1
d_call: TRBD1
clone_size: few
cdr3_nt: TGTGCCAGCTCACCCCGGACAGGGACATCGAACACTGAAGCTTTCTTT
cdr3_aa: CASSPRTGTSNTEAFF

cdr3_length: 13
v_call: TRBV14
j_call: TRBJ1-2
d_call: .
clone_size: few
cdr3_nt: TGTGCCAGCAGCCAAGTTGAGGCGCAGGGCTACACCTTC
cdr3_aa: CASSQVEAQGYTF

cdr3_length: 13
v_call: TRBV2
j_call: TRBJ2-7
d_call: .
clone_size: .
cdr3_nt: TGTGCCAGCAGCCGGGCAGGGGCCTACGAGCAGTACTTC
cdr3_aa: CASSRAGAYEQYF

cdr3_length: 13
v_call: TRBV6-1
j_call: TRBJ2-7
d_call: .
clone_size: few
cdr3_nt: TGTGCCAGCAGTGAATCAGCAGCCGCTCAGCAGTACTTC
cdr3_aa: CASSESAAAQQYF

cdr3_length: 15
v_call: TRBV9
j_call: TRBJ2-5
d_call: TRBD2
clone_size: .
cdr3_nt: TGTGCCAGCAGCGGCACTTTAGCGGGGCAAGAGACCCAGTACTTC
cdr3_aa: CASSGTLAGQETQYF

cdr3_length: 15
v_call: TRBV9
j_call: TRBJ1-5
d_call: .
clone_size: .
cdr3_nt: TGTGCCAGCAGCCTCCAGGACAACAGCAATCAGCCCCAGCATTTT
cdr3_aa: CASSLQDNSNQPQHF

cdr3_length: 15
v_call: TRBV11-2
j_call: TRBJ2-3
d_call: TRBD1
clone_size: few
cdr3_nt: TGTGCCAGCAGCGACTCCAAGTCAGGGGGAGATACGCAGTATTTT
cdr3_aa: CASSDSKSGGDTQYF

cdr3_length: 15
v_call: TRBV6-5
j_call: TRBJ2-7
d_call: TRBD1
clone_size: few
cdr3_nt: TGTGCCAGCAGTTACCGGGACAGGGGTATGTACGAGCAGTACTTC
cdr3_aa: CASSYRDRGMYEQYF

cdr3_length: 17
v_call: TRBV30
j_call: TRBJ2-1
d_call: TRBD2
clone_size: .
cdr3_nt: TGTGCCTGTCGACTAGCGGGGGGAGGCCGCTCCTACAATGAGCAGTTCTTC
cdr3_aa: CACRLAGGGRSYNEQFF

cdr3_length: 13
v_call: TRBV29-1
j_call: TRBJ2-5
d_call: .
clone_size: few
cdr3_nt: TGCAGCGTTGCGAGGCGGGAACAAGAGACCCAGTACTTC
cdr3_aa: CSVARREQETQYF

cdr3_length: 16
v_call: TRBV7-6
j_call: TRBJ2-6
d_call: .
clone_size: .
cdr3_nt: TGTGCCAGCAGCGACCTCGACAAATCTGGGGCCAACGTCCTGACTTTC
cdr3_aa: CASSDLDKSGANVLTF

cdr3_length: 12
v_call: TRBV30
j_call: TRBJ2-7
d_call: TRBD1
clone_size: .
cdr3_nt: TGTGCCTGGAACAGGGGTACAGGCGAGCAGTACTTC
cdr3_aa: CAWNRGTGEQYF

cdr3_length: 14
v_call: TRBV28
j_call: TRBJ1-2
d_call: TRBD1
clone_size: .
cdr3_nt: TGTGCCAGCAACCCGGGACAGGGGTCCTATGGCTACACCTTC
cdr3_aa: CASNPGQGSYGYTF

cdr3_length: 14
v_call: TRBV28
j_call: TRBJ1-6
d_call: TRBD1
clone_size: few
cdr3_nt: TGTGCCAGCAGAACAGGGGTTCATAATTCACCCCTCCACTTT
cdr3_aa: CASRTGVHNSPLHF

cdr3_length: 15
v_call: TRBV6-6
j_call: TRBJ2-1
d_call: TRBD2
clone_size: few
cdr3_nt: TGTGCCAGCACCCAAATAGCGGGAGGGCCGTCTGAGCAGTTCTTC
cdr3_aa: CASTQIAGGPSEQFF

cdr3_length: 15
v_call: TRBV7-2
j_call: TRBJ2-7
d_call: .
clone_size: .
cdr3_nt: TGTGCCAGCAGCCGGCCGGCTACGCTGGGCTACGAGCAGTACTTC
cdr3_aa: CASSRPATLGYEQYF

cdr3_length: 15
v_call: TRBV4-1
j_call: TRBJ1-2
d_call: .
clone_size: few
cdr3_nt: TGCGCCAGCAGCTTGCAGATGGTGGCTAACTATGGCTACACCTTC
cdr3_aa: CASSLQMVANYGYTF

cdr3_length: 15
v_call: TRBV6-4
j_call: TRBJ2-1
d_call: TRBD2
clone_size: .
cdr3_nt: TGTGCCACGGGGACTAGCGGGAGGCGAGACAATGAGCAGTTCTTC
cdr3_aa: CATGTSGRRDNEQFF

cdr3_length: 14
v_call: TRBV30
j_call: TRBJ2-4
d_call: TRBD2
clone_size: .
cdr3_nt: TGTGCCTGGAGGGGCTGGCGGGAGTTGAACATTCAGTACTTC
cdr3_aa: CAWRGWRELNIQYF

cdr3_length: 16
v_call: TRBV18
j_call: TRBJ1-1
d_call: .
clone_size: few
cdr3_nt: TGTGCCAGCTCACCAGGGATCGACAGGTGGGACACTGAAGCTTTCTTT
cdr3_aa: CASSPGIDRWDTEAFF

cdr3_length: 14
v_call: TRBV7-9
j_call: TRBJ2-2
d_call: .
clone_size: .
cdr3_nt: TGTGCCAGCGGTGCAGGAACGAACACCGGGGAGCTGTTTTTT
cdr3_aa: CASGAGTNTGELFF

cdr3_length: 14
v_call: TRBV4-3
j_call: TRBJ1-6
d_call: .
clone_size: .
cdr3_nt: TGCGCCAGCAGCCCCTGGACAGAAGGTTCACCCCTCCACTTT
cdr3_aa: CASSPWTEGSPLHF

cdr3_length: 14
v_call: TRBV30
j_call: TRBJ2-1
d_call: .
clone_size: few
cdr3_nt: TGTGCCTGGGGTCAGGGAAGCTCCTACAATGAGCAGTTCTTC
cdr3_aa: CAWGQGSSYNEQFF

cdr3_length: 15
v_call: TRBV6-5
j_call: TRBJ2-1
d_call: .
clone_size: .
cdr3_nt: TGTGCCAGCATCCCCCAGCGGAACTCCTACAATGAGCAGTTCTTC
cdr3_aa: CASIPQRNSYNEQFF

cdr3_length: 13
v_call: TRBV29-1
j_call: TRBJ2-5
d_call: .
clone_size: .
cdr3_nt: TGCAGCGTTGAACAACTAGTTAAAGAGACCCAGTACTTC
cdr3_aa: CSVEQLVKETQYF

cdr3_length: 17
v_call: TRBV7-6
j_call: TRBJ2-1
d_call: .
clone_size: .
cdr3_nt: TGTGCCAGCAGTCGATACTCCCAGCGCCTCCTTGGGAATGAGCAGTTCTTC
cdr3_aa: CASSRYSQRLLGNEQFF

cdr3_length: 13
v_call: TRBV2
j_call: TRBJ2-2
d_call: .
clone_size: .
cdr3_nt: TGTGCCAGCAGGGGGTCGGACACCGGGGAGCTGTTTTTT
cdr3_aa: CASRGSDTGELFF

cdr3_length: 14
v_call: TRBV16
j_call: TRBJ1-2
d_call: .
clone_size: .
cdr3_nt: TGTGCCAGCAGCCATCCCGGGACTTTATATGGCTACACCTTC
cdr3_aa: CASSHPGTLYGYTF

cdr3_length: 14
v_call: TRBV9
j_call: TRBJ1-2
d_call: .
clone_size: few
cdr3_nt: TGTGCCAGCAGCGCGGCAACAGGCCCTTATGGCTACACCTTC
cdr3_aa: CASSAATGPYGYTF

cdr3_length: 16
v_call: TRBV11-2
j_call: TRBJ2-3
d_call: TRBD2
clone_size: .
cdr3_nt: TGTGCCAGCAGCTTAGAGCGGGGGGCAAACACAGATACGCAGTATTTT
cdr3_aa: CASSLERGANTDTQYF

cdr3_length: 15
v_call: TRBV14
j_call: TRBJ2-3
d_call: TRBD2
clone_size: .
cdr3_nt: TGTGCCAGCAGCCAGGGGACTAGCAACACAGATACGCAGTATTTT
cdr3_aa: CASSQGTSNTDTQYF

cdr3_length: 15
v_call: TRBV30
j_call: TRBJ1-3
d_call: .
clone_size: few
cdr3_nt: TGTGCCTCCTTCTCGGGGTGGAACTCTGGAAACACCATATATTTT
cdr3_aa: CASFSGWNSGNTIYF

cdr3_length: 12
v_call: TRBV28
j_call: TRBJ2-1
d_call: .
clone_size: few
cdr3_nt: TGTGCCAGCAGCACCCCCTCTCGAGAGCAGTTCTTC
cdr3_aa: CASSTPSREQFF

cdr3_length: 15
v_call: TRBV30
j_call: TRBJ1-6
d_call: .
clone_size: .
cdr3_nt: TGTGCCTGGAGCCCGGGGGACCCCTATAATTCACCCCTCCACTTT
cdr3_aa: CAWSPGDPYNSPLHF

cdr3_length: 14
v_call: TRBV5-4
j_call: TRBJ1-5
d_call: .
clone_size: few
cdr3_nt: TGTGCCAGCAGCTTTGTGGGAGAAAATCAGCCCCAGCATTTT
cdr3_aa: CASSFVGENQPQHF

cdr3_length: 14
v_call: TRBV30
j_call: TRBJ1-1
d_call: TRBD1
clone_size: few
cdr3_nt: TGTGCCTGGATATACGGACAGGGGATAACTGAAGCTTTCTTT
cdr3_aa: CAWIYGQGITEAFF

cdr3_length: 12
v_call: TRBV6-1
j_call: TRBJ2-1
d_call: .
clone_size: .
cdr3_nt: TGTGCCATACAGGGTCCCTACAATGAGCAGTTCTTC
cdr3_aa: CAIQGPYNEQFF

cdr3_length: 11
v_call: TRBV29-1
j_call: TRBJ1-4
d_call: .
clone_size: few
cdr3_nt: TGCAGCGTTGAAGGAGCTAACCGACTGTTTTTT
cdr3_aa: CSVEGANRLFF

cdr3_length: 17
v_call: TRBV4-3
j_call: TRBJ2-3
d_call: TRBD2
clone_size: few
cdr3_nt: TGCGCCAGCAGCCAAGCTAGGACTAGCGGGGGTTTAGATACGCAGTATTTT
cdr3_aa: CASSQARTSGGLDTQYF

cdr3_length: 18
v_call: TRBV7-9
j_call: TRBJ2-7
d_call: TRBD2
clone_size: few
cdr3_nt: TGTGCCAGCAGCGATACTTGGGCTGCTAGCGGGGCCACCTACGAGCAGTACTTC
cdr3_aa: CASSDTWAASGATYEQYF

cdr3_length: 12
v_call: TRBV29-1
j_call: TRBJ2-4
d_call: .
clone_size: .
cdr3_nt: TGCAGCGCAGGGGGGGGTACGGACATTCAGTACTTC
cdr3_aa: CSAGGGTDIQYF

cdr3_length: 13
v_call: TRBV6-5
j_call: TRBJ2-1
d_call: TRBD1
clone_size: few
cdr3_nt: TGTGCCAGCAGAAGGACAGGGGAGAATGAGCAGTTCTTC
cdr3_aa: CASRRTGENEQFF

cdr3_length: 13
v_call: TRBV21-1
j_call: TRBJ1-1
d_call: .
clone_size: .
cdr3_nt: TGTGCCAGCACCTCGAAGAGGGGCACTGAAGCTTTCTTT
cdr3_aa: CASTSKRGTEAFF

cdr3_length: 12
v_call: TRBV28
j_call: TRBJ2-3
d_call: .
clone_size: .
cdr3_nt: TGTGTCAGCCGTGGCCAAACAGATACGCAGTATTTT
cdr3_aa: CVSRGQTDTQYF

cdr3_length: 15
v_call: TRBV7-3
j_call: TRBJ2-3
d_call: .
clone_size: .
cdr3_nt: TGTGCCAGCAGCGTCGGGGTGACTAGCACAGATACGCAGTATTTT
cdr3_aa: CASSVGVTSTDTQYF

cdr3_length: 17
v_call: TRBV13
j_call: TRBJ2-1
d_call: .
clone_size: .
cdr3_nt: TGTGCCAGCAGCCTGCCACCGCACGGGGGGCTAAGGAATGAGCAGTTCTTC
cdr3_aa: CASSLPPHGGLRNEQFF